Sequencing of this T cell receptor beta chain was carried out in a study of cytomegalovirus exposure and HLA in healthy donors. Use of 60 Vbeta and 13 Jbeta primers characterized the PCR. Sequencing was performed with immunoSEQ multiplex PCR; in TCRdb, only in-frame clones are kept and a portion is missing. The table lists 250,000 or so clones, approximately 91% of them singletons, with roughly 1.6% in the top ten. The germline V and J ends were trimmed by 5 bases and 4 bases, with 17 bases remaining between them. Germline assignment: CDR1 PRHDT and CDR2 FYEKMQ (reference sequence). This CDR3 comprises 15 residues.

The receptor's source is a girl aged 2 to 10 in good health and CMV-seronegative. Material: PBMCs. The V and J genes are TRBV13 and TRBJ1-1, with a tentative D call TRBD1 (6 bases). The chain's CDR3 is CASSTSDRSSTEAFF. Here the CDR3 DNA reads TGTGCCAGCAGCACCTCCGACAGGTCGAGCACTGAAGCTTTCTTT.